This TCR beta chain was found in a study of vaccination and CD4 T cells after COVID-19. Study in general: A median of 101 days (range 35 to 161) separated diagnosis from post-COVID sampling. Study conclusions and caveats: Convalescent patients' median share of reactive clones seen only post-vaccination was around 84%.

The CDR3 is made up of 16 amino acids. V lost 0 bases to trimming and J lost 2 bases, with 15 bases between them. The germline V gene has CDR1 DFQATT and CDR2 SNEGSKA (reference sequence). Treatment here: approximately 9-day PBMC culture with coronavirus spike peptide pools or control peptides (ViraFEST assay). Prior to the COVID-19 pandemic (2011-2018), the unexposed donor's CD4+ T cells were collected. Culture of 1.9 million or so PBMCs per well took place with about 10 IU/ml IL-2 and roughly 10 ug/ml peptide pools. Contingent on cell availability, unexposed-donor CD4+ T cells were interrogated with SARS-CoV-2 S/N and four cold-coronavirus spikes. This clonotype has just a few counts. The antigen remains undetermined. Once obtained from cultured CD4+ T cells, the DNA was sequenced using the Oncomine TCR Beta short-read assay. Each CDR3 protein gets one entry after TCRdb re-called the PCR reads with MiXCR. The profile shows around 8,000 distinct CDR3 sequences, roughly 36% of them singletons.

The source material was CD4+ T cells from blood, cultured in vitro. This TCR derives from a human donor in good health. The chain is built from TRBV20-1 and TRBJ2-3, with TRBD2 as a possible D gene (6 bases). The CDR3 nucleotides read TGCAGTGCTAGAGATCGCGCCGGGAGTGTCACAGATACGCAGTATTTT. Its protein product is CSARDRAGSVTDTQYF.